Reported below is one T cell receptor beta chain. Its antigen specificity is not known. The sample holds no much larger clone one base away, and base qualities are not on file. To prepare the library, the immunoSEQ multiplex PCR assay was applied. For the multiplex PCR, a mixture combining 60 forward primers for TCR Vbeta segments and 13 reverse primers for TCR Jbeta segments was used. The CDR3 region of rearranged TCR beta genes was amplified from genomic DNA by a multiplex PCR assay. The amplified TCR beta libraries were sequenced on the Illumina HiSeq System as 87-base-pair reads. The paper's processing steps were these. A later analysis tallied about 77 million unique TCR beta chains across the 600 to 700 repertoires, and about 10 million of those chains were shared by two or more donors. To remove PCR and sequencing errors, raw reads were error-corrected and collapsed into unique sequences using a nearest-neighbor algorithm that merged closely related sequences. Alignment of CDR3 sequences to IMGT reference sequences was used to assign V, D and J gene segments. For a sequence to be retained, at least a six-nucleotide match to both a V gene segment and a J gene segment was required. Rearrangements were called productive when the CDR3 lacked stop codons and stayed in frame with V and J; all others were non-productive. CDR3 was defined according to IMGT convention as the region running from the second conserved V-encoded cysteine to the conserved J-encoded phenylalanine. The earlier analysis of around 640 of the donors excluded sequences that lacked an unambiguous match to a single V gene segment. In an earlier analysis of a few hundred of the donors, a V segment was called functional when productive rearrangements were above 56.7%, and segregating when the standard deviation between donors exceeded 5%. A statistical classification framework was built to diagnose cytomegalovirus status from the catalog of TCR beta chain sequences. A later analysis assigned V and J genes by comparing TCR nucleotide sequences with IMGT/GENE-DB human TR gene sequences. The TCRdist pipeline was used in a later analysis to assign CDR3 sequences and most-parsimonious VDJ recombination scenarios. In a later analysis, every TCR beta chain was defined by the combination of its CDR3 amino acid sequence and its V-gene family, and reads without a unique V-gene family were dropped. In a later analysis, approximately 590 highly shared, low-generation-probability nucleotide sequences were removed to address suspected cross-contamination and a sequencing artifact. In a later analysis, a clonal expansion index for each public chain was calculated from normalized within-repertoire ranks of inferred template counts. A later analysis computed generation probabilities with a VDJ recombination model fitted to out-of-frame rearrangements, and checked the results against IGoR. In a later analysis, TCR-TCR, TCR-HLA and TCR-CMV co-occurrence was scored with hypergeometric tests, and a repertoire-size bias correction was applied to TCR pairs. False discovery rates were estimated in a later analysis by permuting HLA or CMV assignments 20 times. In a later analysis, co-occurring TCRs were grouped using DBSCAN, and TCRdist sequence similarity was added for clustering within HLA-allele-positive subsets. Repertoires with fewer than 30,000 or more than 120,000 public chains were left out of co-occurrence clustering, as were a few repertoires with anomalous nucleotide sharing. This is the immuneACCESS table as TCRdb keeps it, with only in-frame sequences that have V and J called. A part of the clones is gone; compared with another copy, unresolved V genes explain less than half, and the rest is unexplained. V, J and clone size are those of that table, while D and trimming were read from the DNA. This sample lists roughly 240,000 clones; around 83% were detected once. Of the sample, around 0.23% is held by the ten largest clones.

This specimen belongs to a study of cytomegalovirus exposure and HLA in healthy donors (dated by TCRdb to 2016 to 2017). For the wider study: An earlier analysis of 587 of the donors reported 276 Gb of sequence data and 95 million to 140 million unique TCR beta sequences obtained from about 179 million T cells. Roughly 300 gigabases of sequencing data and tens of millions of unique TCR sequences were included in an early release covering about 700 HLA-typed donors. Of the roughly 410 genotyped donors, 81% were placed in the genetic ancestry cluster associated with self-reported Caucasian donors. The aim of the study was to test whether cataloging public T cell receptors could identify signatures of past pathogen exposure. Using immunosequencing, the study profiled T cell repertoires from fewer than 850 subjects and related those repertoires to cytomegalovirus serostatus. A separate validation cohort of roughly 130 different subjects was used in addition to the 666-subject first cohort. The study combined high-throughput TCR immunosequencing, statistical association of individual TCRs with disease status, and machine learning to predict cytomegalovirus infection status. To study patterns of TCR occurrence, a later analysis re-analyzed previously published TCR beta repertoires from 600 to 750 donors and added high-resolution HLA genotyping. Rather than using new phenotypic data, the later analysis identified candidate immune exposures from TCR beta sequences and from how often those sequences occurred across donors. To decide whether each TCR beta V gene segment behaved as functional or pseudogenic, an earlier analysis of some 600 of the donors relied on high-throughput TCR beta sequencing. Donor age, sex, ethnicity and CMV serostatus were compiled alongside the repertoire data. Genome-wide SNP genotypes for about three fifths of the roughly 700 donors were used in a later genetic analysis, which treated that subset as a discovery cohort. All discovery cohort repertoires had been generated using a single sequencing platform. Class I and class II HLA loci were covered by the typing at four-digit resolution. Typing coverage differed by locus: A, B, C, DRB1 and DQB1 were typed in roughly 620-640 donors, DQA1 in 522, DPA1 in 600 to 610, and DPB1 in about 450. Four or five DR-DQ haplotypes were handled as single units for association and clustering because linkage in the cohort was strong. Among around 400 genotyped donors of the cohort, an average of approximately 240,000 unique TCR beta nucleotide sequences was sequenced per donor, of which 15% to 20% were non-productive.

Findings and caveats that apply to the study as a whole: According to a later genetic analysis, donors in an Asian-associated ancestry cluster had fewer N-insertions in productive TCRs than the approximately 610-donor mean. A later analysis found that HLA-associated TCR beta chains were more clonally expanded and had lower generation probabilities than equally common non-associated chains. For the cohort, immune exposure information was limited to CMV serostatus. When HLA alleles, especially DR and DQ, strongly co-occurred, TCR associations were difficult to assign to individual alleles. Roughly uniform sequencing depth across donors was assumed in presence/absence analyses, although this assumption may not hold. Because counts were too low, about 18 rarely observed V segments, including chromosome 9 orphons, were excluded from the earlier analysis of some 590 of the donors. A further reported finding was that TCR beta sequences accurately predicted the HLA-A and HLA-B alleles for most subjects in the first cohort. Correlated functional status among segregating V segments might be attributable to linkage disequilibrium, but an unknown experimental factor could not be ruled out. According to a later analysis, most CMV-associated TCR beta chains appeared to be HLA-restricted, and the HLA associations seemed to be driven largely by CMV exposure. In this cohort, only TCR beta chains were sequenced, and detectable features were limited by the absence of alpha or paired-chain data. In a later analysis, several top co-occurrence clusters were reported to appear linked to parvovirus B19, influenza, CMV and Epstein-Barr virus. A group of highly shared sequence variants was considered likely to be a technical artifact of the sequencing pipeline. In a later analysis, TCR association rates were found to vary across HLA loci, with the most associated TCRs seen for DRB1 alleles and the fewest for HLA-C alleles. V-gene and J-gene trimming of TCR beta chains was associated with a missense DCLRE1C variant in a later genetic analysis, and the association was replicated in an independent cohort. In an earlier analysis of some 540 of the donors, most TCR beta V segments appeared in productive rearrangements about 87% or about 30% of the time, broadly matching IMGT annotations. In vitro tests confirmed that three of the cytomegalovirus-associated TCR beta chains recognize cytomegalovirus antigens. The authors suggested that the approach could potentially be generalized to other disease states and immunological phenotypes. Most TCR sequences were observed very rarely across donors, whereas some public TCRs were present in many individuals. Because some donors lacked HLA typing at each locus, the association tests relied only on the typed subset. A total of fewer than 200 TCR beta chains were listed by the study as associated with cytomegalovirus. In both the original and validation cohorts, the classifier was reported to diagnose cytomegalovirus status with high specificity and sensitivity. A later analysis associated 16,951 TCR beta sequences with specific HLA alleles at a false discovery rate of 0.05.

The cohort comprised 670 or so healthy bone marrow donors. At the time of sampling, all cohort members were nominally healthy, though unrecorded immune exposures were likely present. The donor tested CMV seronegative, placing the donor among the 352 seronegative members of the cohort. A peripheral blood sample was collected from each donor, and TCR beta sequencing was performed on peripheral blood mononuclear cells. Genomic DNA was extracted from the blood cell samples with the Qiagen DNeasy Blood Extraction Kit. This TCR was recovered from a girl aged 2 to 10 in good health and CMV-seronegative. Sequencing was done on a sample of PBMCs.

The CDR3 protein is CASSGMSSGLAGWETQYF. The bases read TGTGCCAGCAGTGGAATGTCCTCAGGACTAGCGGGGTGGGAGACCCAGTACTTC. Recombination joined TRBV11-2 with TRBJ2-5, with 12 middle bases fitting TRBD2. The CDR3 contains 18 residues, cysteine and phenylalanine counted. The entry retains the CDR3 DNA only, 54 bases that are in frame from base 1. The germline V gene yields SGHAT for CDR1 and FQNNGV for CDR2. Here V drops 6 bases and J drops 5 bases, and the junction holds 16 bases not matched to any gene.